This record concerns one T cell receptor (beta chain) sequence. Antigen: not known. Profiling relied on immunoSEQ multiplex PCR, and the TCRdb table lists in-frame clones only, not all of them. The sample gives about 130,000 clones, nearly 90% of which show up once; 8% to 10% is in the top ten. The data are from a study of T cell responses to AZD1222 COVID-19 vaccine. Overall study results and limits: Seropositive AZD1222 recipients at baseline numbered only 6 or 7. Possibly, clonal diversity was underestimated; donors were largely white British and included more females.

This sequence originates from an adult who received the AZD1222 COVID-19 vaccine. The source material was peripheral blood, sampled 28 days after the second AZD1222 dose.

Here the CDR3 reads CASSFVGGVQPQHF. The DNA of the CDR3 is TGTGCCAGCAGTTTTGTAGGAGGGGTTCAGCCCCAGCATTTT. V gene TRBV27 combines with J gene TRBJ1-5; a possible D gene is TRBD1 (5 bases). Germline V CDR1 and CDR2: MNHEY, SMNVEV (reference sequence). The CDR3 totals 14 residues. V gave up 3 bases and J gave up 6 bases, with 12 bases separating them.